Sequencing of this TCR beta chain was carried out in a study of blood T cell repertoires in COVID-19. Across the study: Collection of acute and convalescent COVID-19 samples took place in the United States, Italy and Spain.

Clones were read by immunoSEQ multiplex PCR, and TCRdb kept only the in-frame ones, dropping some. The data contain hundreds of thousands of clones, approximately 86% of them singletons. The CDR3 contains 13 residues. Trimming shortened V by 10 bases and J by 1 base, and 8 bases separated the two germline ends. Germline assignment: CDR1 SNHLY and CDR2 FYNNEI. V and J are TRBV2 and TRBJ1-6, with D maybe TRBD1 (5 bases). Sequencing used peripheral blood. The clonotype comes from a man aged 65-85 years with acute or convalescent COVID-19. The CDR3 is CATRQSYNSPLHF. The CDR3 DNA follows: TGTGCCACTAGACAGTCCTATAATTCACCCCTCCACTTT.